This T cell receptor beta chain comes out of a study of T cell repertoires in cytomegalovirus infection. Study overall: Shared public TCR beta signatures pointed to both CMV infection and a matching HLA type.

TCRdb re-called the reads through MiXCR, storing one row per CDR3 protein. The sample consists of 150,000 to 200,000 distinct CDR3 sequences, roughly 9.8% of them appearing once. CDR1 SGHVS and CDR2 FNYEAQ come from the germline V gene. This CDR3 has 13 residues. The junction had 3 bases not matched to a gene; V was cut back by 5 bases and J by 6 bases. This clonotype was seen at least ten times. The genes are TRBV7-6 and TRBJ1-5; the match to TRBD1 covers 8 bases. Sequencing was performed on PBMCs. The receptor comes from a human donor in good health (CMV status not recorded). Some clones in this sample may be carry-over from other donors' samples. CDR3 nucleotide sequence: TGTGCCAGCAGCCCAGGGGGCCGTCAGCCCCAGCATTTT. Amino acids: CASSPGGRQPQHF.